The T cell receptor beta chain described here comes from a study of T-cell memory formation after mild COVID-19. Across the study: For the most part, TCR clusters were specific to one donor.

Germline V gene data show CDR1 as SGDLS and CDR2 as YYNGEE. The germline V and J ends were trimmed by 4 bases and 6 bases, with 15 bases remaining between them. CDR3 length: 14 amino acids. Study-wide findings and caveats: Mainly CM and EM harbored the contracting CD4+ clones; mainly EMRA harbored the CD8+ ones. Whether day 37 second-wave clones are SARS-CoV-2-specific was not confirmed.

This clonotype was seen only a few times. As yet, its antigen is unknown. TCRdb reprocessed the 5' RACE reads via MiXCR and lists one record per CDR3 protein. Of about 350,000 distinct CDR3 sequences detected, 20% to 25% appear once; the ten largest clones hold about 21%. The chain is built from TRBV9 and TRBJ2-3, with D perhaps TRBD2 (5 bases). Sequenced: PBMCs or a T cell subset sorted from them (not recorded which). This sequence was found in a young man who had mild COVID-19 (a few samples of this study predate the infection). Cell type and time point are not known. The CDR3 DNA follows: TGTGCCAGCAGCAGCGGTGTTACAGCCGATACGCAGTATTTT. Translated, it gives CASSSGVTADTQYF.